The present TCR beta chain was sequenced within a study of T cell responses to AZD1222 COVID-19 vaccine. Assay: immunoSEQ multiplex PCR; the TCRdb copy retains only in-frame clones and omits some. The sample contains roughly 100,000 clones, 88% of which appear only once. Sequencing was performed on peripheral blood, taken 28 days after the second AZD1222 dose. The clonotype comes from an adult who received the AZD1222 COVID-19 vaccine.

This CDR3 is CASSFGRNTGELFF. The DNA of the CDR3 is TGTGCCAGCAGCTTTGGGAGGAACACCGGGGAGCTGTTTTTT. The chain combines TRBV11-2 with TRBJ2-2; D possibly corresponds to TRBD2 (5 bases). The CDR3 covers 14 residues. V lost 3 bases, J lost 1 base, and 6 bases lay in between. Germline loops: CDR1 SGHAT, CDR2 FQNNGV.